These 24 T cell receptor beta chains were sequenced from one sample in a study of blood T cell repertoires in COVID-19 (dated by TCRdb to about 2020). Library generation was performed with the immunoSEQ multiplex PCR assay. Not all clones reach the TCRdb copy of this immuneACCESS table, which keeps in-frame sequences only. Checked studies attribute under half of the gap to unresolved V genes and leave the rest unexplained. The sample records about 500,000 clones, about nine tenths of which are singletons. The top ten hold roughly 0.7% of the sample. Sequenced input: PBMCs or T cells enriched from blood (not recorded which). All receptors come from a young woman who had recovered from COVID-19.

V and J are TRBV5-1 and TRBJ2-7, with D perhaps TRBD1 (5 bases). CDR1 is SGHRS and CDR2 is YFSETQ in the germline V gene. The CDR3 contains 14 residues. Trimming stripped 7 bases from V and 7 bases from J, with 21 bases between. This CDR3 is CASSRTDTLREQYF. The CDR3 bases are TGCGCCAGCTCCCGGACGGACACTCTACGAGAGCAGTACTTC.

CDR3 sequence: CASSRTGGNQPQHF. In nucleotides, the CDR3 is TGTGCCAGCAGCCGGACAGGAGGCAATCAGCCCCAGCATTTT. V gene TRBV2 combines with J gene TRBJ1-5, with 7 bases that match TRBD1. V shed 6 bases, J shed 2 bases, and the junction held 4 bases outside the gene matches. Germline CDR1 SNHLY, CDR2 FYNNEI. There are 14 residues in the CDR3.

The chain couples TRBV5-1 to TRBJ2-1; D perhaps matches TRBD2 (6 bases). Per the germline V gene, CDR1 is SGHRS and CDR2 is YFSETQ. The CDR3 is 17 residues long. Trimming took 0 bases from V and 2 from J, leaving 15 bases between them. CDR3 loop: CASSLGREGGTYNEQFF. The CDR3, as DNA: TGCGCCAGCAGCTTGGGCCGAGAGGGAGGCACCTACAATGAGCAGTTCTTC.

This clone was recorded only once. The chain is built from TRBV6-5 and TRBJ2-7; 7 positions agree with TRBD1. This CDR3 contains 15 residues. Germline CDR1 reads MNHEY; CDR2 reads SVGAGI. Losses at the gene ends were 0 bases for V and 0 bases for J; bases not matched to a gene: 2. CDR3 sequence reads: CASSYSTGISYEQYF. In nucleotides, the CDR3 is TGTGCCAGCAGTTACTCGACAGGGATCTCCTACGAGCAGTACTTC.

The CDR3: CAISEYLAGTDNEQFF. CDR3 nucleotides: TGTGCCATCAGTGAGTACCTAGCGGGTACTGACAATGAGCAGTTCTTC. The chain uses TRBV10-3 and TRBJ2-1; 8 nucleotides match TRBD2. The ends lost 1 base at V and 5 bases at J; junction bases unmatched: 7. Germline CDR1 is ENHRY and CDR2 is SYGVKD. The CDR3 has 16 amino acids.

V and J are TRBV9 and TRBJ2-4; 10 positions agree with TRBD1. The CDR3 totals 17 residues. With V trimmed by 0 bases and J by 9 bases, 12 bases remained unmatched. Germline V gene lookup returns CDR1 SGDLS and CDR2 YYNGEE. The CDR3 DNA follows: TGTGCCAGCAGCGTAGGCCCAGGAGGGACAGGGGATTCCATTCAGTACTTC. Its protein is CASSVGPGGTGDSIQYF. Full variable domain (remainder filled in from reference TRBV9 and TRBJ2-4): DSGVTQTPKHLITATGQRVTLRCSPRSGDLSVYWYQQSLDQGLQFLIQYYNGEERAKGNILERFSAQQFPDLHSELNLSSLELGDSALYFCASSVGPGGTGDSIQYFGAGTRLSVL.

The chain employs TRBV19 and TRBJ2-1; tentatively, D is TRBD2 (6 bases). The CDR3 consists of 14 residues. Germline CDR1 and CDR2: LNHDA and SQIVND (reference sequence). Between the trimmed V and J ends, which lost 3 bases and 6 bases, there was a span of 12 bases. CDR3 DNA sequence: TGTGCCAGTAGTATGGAGGGGCCCTTCAATGAGCAGTTCTTC. Protein sequence: CASSMEGPFNEQFF.

The V and J genes are TRBV19 and TRBJ1-3, with TRBD1 matching over 7 bases. Germline CDR1 and CDR2: LNHDA and SQIVND (reference sequence). This CDR3 contains 16 residues. V was clipped by 5 bases and J by 2 bases; unmatched bases: 9. CDR3 in amino acids: CASSVTGIGPGNTIYF. CDR3 DNA sequence: TGTGCCAGTAGTGTGACAGGGATTGGTCCTGGAAACACCATATATTTT.

The chain combines TRBV5-1 with TRBJ1-3, with 7 nucleotides matching TRBD1. V was pared by 0 bases and J by 7 bases, with 7 bases of the junction left unmatched. Germline CDR1 SGHRS, CDR2 YFSETQ. CDR3 length: 15 amino acids. As DNA, the CDR3 is TGCGCCAGCAGCTTGGCCGAAGGGGGCAGGAACACCATATATTTT. Protein sequence: CASSLAEGGRNTIYF.

The V gene is TRBV18, the J gene TRBJ1-1, with a possible D match to TRBD1 (5 bases). This CDR3 contains 14 residues. Germline V CDR1 and CDR2: KGHSH, LQKENI. V lost 3 bases and J 2 bases, leaving 10 bases between the germline ends. In DNA form, the CDR3 reads TGTGCCAGCTCACCGAGACAGCTTAACACTGAAGCTTTCTTT. Translating gives CASSPRQLNTEAFF. Together with reference TRBV18 and TRBJ1-1, the CDR3 gives the full variable domain: NAGVMQNPRHLVRRRGQEARLRCSPMKGHSHVYWYRQLPEEGLKFMVYLQKENIIDESGMPKERFSAEFPKEGPSILRIQQVVRGDSAAYFCASSPRQLNTEAFFGQGTRLTVV.

As for this clone: Other DNA sequences in this sample translate to the same CDR3. This chain uses TRBV10-3 with TRBJ2-5, with D possibly being TRBD1 (6 bases). V was cut by 5 bases and J by 5 bases, with 9 bases left in between. This CDR3 contains 12 residues. Germline CDR1 ENHRY, CDR2 SYGVKD. CDR3 nucleotide sequence: TGTGCCATCAGTCCAGGGGTTGAGACCCAGTACTTC. Encoded protein: CAISPGVETQYF.

The chain is built from TRBV12-3 or TRBV12-4 and TRBJ1-2; D perhaps matches TRBD1 (5 bases). The CDR3 totals 13 residues. V was pared by 8 bases and J by 8 bases, with 18 bases between. CDR3 sequence reads: CASGSRGAGGYTF. Written as DNA, the CDR3 is TGTGCCAGCGGATCCCGCGGGGCAGGCGGCTACACCTTC.

Notes on this clone: Other DNA sequences of this sample code for an identical CDR3. This chain links TRBV3-1 (or the pseudogene TRBV3-2) with TRBJ1-5; D is uncertain. Trimming stripped 1 base from V and 4 bases from J, with 5 bases between. The CDR3 has 13 residues. Germline V gene data show CDR1 as LGHDT and CDR2 as YNNKEL (reference sequence). CDR3 region: CASSQGGNQPQHF. The DNA for the CDR3 is TGTGCCAGCAGCCAAGGAGGGAATCAGCCCCAGCATTTT.

The CDR3 sequence is CASSWGTGTYEQYF. CDR3 nucleotides: TGTGCCAGCAGTTGGGGGACAGGAACCTACGAGCAGTACTTC. The chain joins TRBV27 to TRBJ2-7, with 8 bases aligning to TRBD1. There are 14 residues in the CDR3. The J segment lost 2 bases and the V segment lost 4 bases, leaving 4 bases of the junction unmatched. Germline assignment: CDR1 MNHEY and CDR2 SMNVEV (reference sequence).

The CDR3 sequence is CASSRGGEDTEAFF. CDR3 in DNA: TGTGCCAGTAGTCGTGGCGGGGAGGACACTGAAGCTTTCTTT. The chain recombines TRBV19 with TRBJ1-1; D is ambiguous. CDR3 length: 14 amino acids. Germline V lookup: CDR1 LNHDA, CDR2 SQIVND (reference sequence). Trimming cost V 5 bases and J 3 bases, with 13 bases left between them.

The V gene is TRBV18, the J gene TRBJ1-6; D ambiguous. The CDR3 length is 13 residues. The germline V gene has CDR1 KGHSH and CDR2 LQKENI. The V and J ends lost 5 bases and 9 bases respectively, with 11 bases between them. The CDR3 protein is CASSATGISPLHF. The CDR3 coding sequence is TGTGCCAGCTCAGCAACGGGGATTTCACCCCTCCACTTT.

The chain employs TRBV28 and TRBJ1-1, with TRBD1 identical over 8 bases. The CDR3 loop spans 12 amino acids. V dropped 5 bases and J dropped 5; count of bases not matched to a gene: 1. The germline V gene has CDR1 MDHEN and CDR2 SYDVKM. The chain's CDR3 is CASSRTGTEAFF. CDR3 coding DNA: TGTGCCAGCAGTAGGACAGGGACTGAAGCTTTCTTT.

V gene TRBV2 combines with J gene TRBJ2-5, with D uncertain. The length of the CDR3 is 13 residues. Germline lookup yields CDR1 SNHLY and CDR2 FYNNEI. V was clipped by 6 bases and J by 0 bases, with 8 bases between them. Here the CDR3 reads CASSRYYQETQYF. CDR3 nucleotide sequence: TGTGCCAGCAGCCGGTACTACCAAGAGACCCAGTACTTC.

This chain connects TRBV4-2 to TRBJ1-1, with D hard to call. CDR3 length: 15 amino acids. Between the trimmed V and J ends, which lost 1 base and 1 base, there was a span of 10 bases. The germline gives CDR1 LGHNA, CDR2 YNFKEQ. CDR3 amino acids: CASSQVYGGNTEAFF. As DNA, the CDR3 is TGTGCCAGCAGCCAAGTTTACGGAGGGAACACTGAAGCTTTCTTT.

The chain employs TRBV7-8 and TRBJ1-2; D unclear. Germline lookup yields CDR1 SGHVS and CDR2 FQNEAQ. CDR3 length equals 13 residues. V lost 5 bases, J lost 8 bases, and 15 bases lay in between. For the CDR3, the DNA is TGTGCCAGCAGCCCTGGGGAGGGAATCGGCTACACCTTC. Amino acid sequence: CASSPGEGIGYTF.

This chain connects TRBV7-2 to TRBJ2-4; D possibly corresponds to TRBD1 (5 bases). The CDR3 is 15 amino acids. The germline CDR1 and CDR2 sequences are SGHTA and FQGNSA. The V and J ends lost 2 bases and 2 bases respectively, with 10 bases between them. The CDR3 DNA reads TGTGCCAGCAGCTTATTAGGGGAACCCAAAAACATTCAGTACTTC. It translates to CASSLLGEPKNIQYF. Complete variable domain (other parts from reference TRBV7-2 and TRBJ2-4): GAGVSQSPSNKVTEKGKDVELRCDPISGHTALYWYRQSLGQGLEFLIYFQGNSAPDKSGLPSDRFSAERTGGSVSTLTIQRTQQEDSAVYLCASSLLGEPKNIQYFGAGTRLSVL.

The CDR3 loop reads CASSVGAGHLGSPLHF. The CDR3 nucleotides are TGTGCCAGCAGCGTAGGGGCAGGCCACCTTGGGTCACCCCTCCACTTT. The chain recombines TRBV9 with TRBJ1-6; D not resolved. The V gene's germline CDR1 is SGDLS and CDR2 YYNGEE. The length of the CDR3 is 16 residues. The V end was cut by 0 bases, the J end by 10 bases, with 17 bases between.

The chain is built from TRBV28 and TRBJ2-3, with D possibly matching TRBD1 (6 bases). V was clipped by 6 bases and J by 2 bases, with 9 bases between them. Germline V CDR1 and CDR2: MDHEN, SYDVKM. This CDR3 contains 13 residues. In nucleotides, the CDR3 is TGTGCCAGCAGAGGACAGAACACAGATACGCAGTATTTT. Translating it yields CASRGQNTDTQYF. Full variable domain (missing parts from reference TRBV28 and TRBJ2-3): DVKVTQSSRYLVKRTGEKVFLECVQDMDHENMFWYRQDPGLGLRLIYFSYDVKMKEKGDIPEGYSVSREKKERFSLILESASTNQTSMYLCASRGQNTDTQYFGPGTRLTVL.

The rearrangement links TRBV5-1 to TRBJ1-5, with D possibly TRBD1 on 5 matching bases. The V gene's germline CDR1 is SGHRS and CDR2 YFSETQ. Trimming removed 4 bases at V and 3 bases at J, with 8 bases between. The CDR3 consists of 13 residues. CDR3 loop: CASSGGDNQPQHF. The CDR3 nucleotides read TGCGCCAGCAGCGGAGGGGACAATCAGCCCCAGCATTTT.